One and the same sample provided the 22 T cell receptor beta chains below, sequenced in a study of blood T cells in healthy people across ages. Sample-barcoded 5' priming and a J-beta primer mix drove a second PCR of about 6 to 12 cycles. A single record per CDR3 protein comes from TCRdb applying MiXCR to the 5' RACE reads. The sample shows 500,000 to 600,000 distinct CDR3 sequences, approximately 30% of them seen only once. Sequencing was done on a sample of blood. All receptors come from a woman in her 70s in good health.

The rearrangement links TRBV10-3 to TRBJ2-1, with a possible D match to TRBD2 (5 bases). CDR3 length equals 16 residues. Germline CDR1 reads ENHRY; CDR2 reads SYGVKD. The V end lost 4 bases, the J end lost 3 bases, and 16 bases lay between the germline ends. The CDR3 DNA is TGTGCCATCAGTGCCAGCGGTACTAACCGCTACAATGAGCAGTTCTTC. The encoded protein is CAISASGTNRYNEQFF.

This clonotype was seen a few times. The V gene is TRBV20-1, the J gene TRBJ2-1, with D perhaps assigned TRBD1 or TRBD2 (5 bases each). Trimming took off 7 bases at V and 8 bases at J, with 15 bases between the two ends. This CDR3 spans 12 amino acids. CDR1 is DFQATT and CDR2 is SNEGSKA in the germline V gene (reference sequence). CDR3 DNA: TGCAGTGTTACTAGTATGGGGGATGAGCAGTTCTTC. Translation: CSVTSMGDEQFF.

The chain joins TRBV7-9 to TRBJ2-7; the D is unclear. Trimming left V 2 bases short and J 5 bases short, with 13 bases between. This CDR3 is built from 14 residues. Germline CDR1 is SEHNR and CDR2 is FQNEAQ (reference sequence). The CDR3 nucleotides read TGTGCCAGCAGCTTAAGGTCGGCTAACGACGAGCAGTACTTC. This codes for CASSLRSANDEQYF.

This clonotype has a count of ten or more. The chain combines TRBV7-2 with TRBJ2-4; D is undetermined. V lost 0 bases to trimming and J lost 3 bases, with 9 bases between them. Germline CDR1 and CDR2: SGHTA and FQGNSA. The CDR3 has 15 amino acids. CDR3 protein: CASSLAFADKNIQYF. As DNA, the CDR3 is TGTGCCAGCAGCTTAGCGTTTGCGGACAAAAACATTCAGTACTTC.

In this sample, this clonotype turned up a few times. This chain connects TRBV5-1 to TRBJ2-7; unclear D gene. V lost 7 bases and J 0 bases, leaving 14 bases between the germline ends. Germline loops: CDR1 SGHRS, CDR2 YFSETQ. The CDR3 runs to 14 residues. This CDR3 reads CASGPQSASYEQYF. For the CDR3, the DNA is TGCGCCAGCGGCCCACAGTCAGCCTCCTACGAGCAGTACTTC.

V usage is TRBV7-9 and J usage is TRBJ1-2; D call uncertain. Germline V lookup: CDR1 SEHNR, CDR2 FQNEAQ (reference sequence). This CDR3 is 13 amino acids long. Trimming pared 1 base from V and 7 bases from J, leaving 10 bases between. The DNA for the CDR3 is TGTGCCAGCAGCTTAGTAGACGGGCCTGGCTACACCTTC. Encoded protein: CASSLVDGPGYTF.

The V call is TRBV4-3, the J call TRBJ2-2; D gene uncertain. This CDR3 comprises 14 residues. Germline values: CDR1 LGHNA, CDR2 YSLEER. V was shortened by 1 base and J by 4 bases, with 7 bases between the two germline ends. The CDR3 nucleotides are TGCGCCAGCAGCCAAGGTTATGCCACCGGGGAGCTGTTTTTT. It is translated as CASSQGYATGELFF.

The chain employs TRBV21-1 and TRBJ2-7; the D call in the table, TRBD1, was not verified against the DNA. TRBV21-1 is a pseudogene locus. The CDR3 has 15 amino acids. CDR3 sequence: CASRGPDRGNYEQYF. CDR3 in DNA: TGTGCCAGCAGAGGCCCGGACAGGGGGAACTACGAGCAGTACTTC.

This clonotype was counted between two and nine times. The chain recombines TRBV6-5 with TRBJ2-7, with no clear D. Trimming left V 7 bases short and J 5 bases short, with 18 bases between. Germline-derived CDR1 and CDR2 are MNHEY and SVGAGI. The CDR3 totals 14 residues. The DNA of the CDR3 is TGTGCCAGCACCCCGGGCCCCTCTTACCACGAGCAGTACTTC. This gives the protein CASTPGPSYHEQYF.

The V gene is TRBV20-1, the J gene TRBJ2-7, with D possibly matching TRBD1 (5 bases). The V end lost 7 bases, the J end lost 1 base, and 11 bases lay between the germline ends. The CDR3 runs 12 residues. Per the germline V gene, CDR1 is DFQATT and CDR2 is SNEGSKA (reference sequence). The CDR3 nucleotides are TGCAGTGGGACCCAGGGTTCCTACGAGCAGTACTTC. Translation gives CSGTQGSYEQYF.

To note about this clonotype: A read error may produce the germline difference seen at one junction end. The V gene is TRBV2, the J gene TRBJ2-1; tentative D call: TRBD1 (6 bases). Germline V gene sequence: CDR1 SNHLY, CDR2 FYNNEI. CDR3 length: 15 residues. CDR3 sequence reads: CASAPRGFSNNEQFF. The DNA for the CDR3 is TGTGCCAGCGCACCCAGGGGTTTCTCCAACAATGAGCAGTTCTTC. Using reference TRBV2 and TRBJ2-1 for the parts outside the CDR3, the full variable domain is EPEVTQTPSHQVTQMGQEVILRCVPISNHLYFYWYRQILGQKVEFLVSFYNNEISEKSEIFDDQFSVERPDGSNFTLKIRSTKLEDSAMYFCASAPRGFSNNEQFFGPGTRLTVL.

This clonotype came up a few times. The gene calls are TRBV5-1 and TRBJ2-5; D not resolved. Germline lookup yields CDR1 SGHRS and CDR2 YFSETQ. CDR3 length equals 13 residues. Trimming left V 0 bases short and J 9 bases short, with 12 bases between. CDR3 coding DNA: TGCGCCAGCAGCTTGGAAGTGGGAAGGGCCCAGTACTTC. Amino acids: CASSLEVGRAQYF.

This chain connects TRBV7-3 to TRBJ2-3; unclear D gene. Trimming took 3 bases from V and 1 from J, leaving 14 bases between them. The CDR3 runs 16 residues. Looked up from germline, CDR1 is SGHTA and CDR2 is FQGTGA. In DNA, the CDR3 is TGTGCCAGCAGCTTGGCTCCAGGTGGCGGCACAGATACGCAGTATTTT. The encoded protein is CASSLAPGGGTDTQYF.

The sample holds a few counts of this clonotype. V usage is TRBV20-1 and J usage is TRBJ2-2, with D unresolved. CDR1 and CDR2 from the germline V gene are DFQATT and SNEGSKA (reference sequence). V dropped 2 bases and J dropped 4 bases, with 11 bases sitting between them. The CDR3 has 14 amino acids. The CDR3 sequence: CSARTGLSTGELFF. CDR3 nucleotide sequence: TGCAGTGCTAGAACCGGGCTGAGCACCGGGGAGCTGTTTTTT.

This clonotype turned up a few times. The chain is built from TRBV6-5 and TRBJ1-2; TRBD1 matches 8 bases. Germline CDR1 is MNHEY and CDR2 is SVGAGI. The CDR3 runs to 15 residues. The J segment lost 0 bases and the V segment lost 2 bases, leaving 2 bases of the junction unmatched. The CDR3 reads CASSYGDRSNYGYTF. DNA for the CDR3: TGTGCCAGCAGTTACGGGGACAGGTCTAACTATGGCTACACCTTC.

CDR3 bases: TGTGCCACCGAGTATAAAAGGGGACAGGGGGCCCAAGAGACCCAGTACTTC. Its protein product is CATEYKRGQGAQETQYF. The chain carries TRBV15 and TRBJ2-1; TRBD1 matches 12 bases. The J call may be mistaken, given a closer DNA end match to TRBJ2-5. The CDR3 is made up of 17 amino acids. Germline V gene sequence: CDR1 LNHNV, CDR2 YYDKDF (reference sequence).

V gene TRBV6-5 combines with J gene TRBJ2-6; D is perhaps TRBD2 (7 bases). The CDR3 runs 17 residues. V was trimmed by 6 bases and J by 0 bases, leaving 15 bases between them. The germline V gene has CDR1 MNHEY and CDR2 SVGAGI. In DNA form, the CDR3 reads TGTGCCAGCAGCCTCATGGGGGGGCGCTCTGGGGCCAACGTCCTGACTTTC. Translating gives CASSLMGGRSGANVLTF.

This chain's CDR3 is CASELRGGGYTF. The CDR3 nucleotides read TGTGCCAGTGAGCTAAGGGGAGGGGGCTACACCTTC. The chain employs TRBV28 and TRBJ1-2; TRBD1 is a possible D gene (5 bases). Looked up from germline, CDR1 is MDHEN and CDR2 is SYDVKM. V was cut by 9 bases and J by 8 bases, with 16 bases left in between. CDR3 length: 12 residues.

The sample holds a few counts of this clonotype. The gene calls are TRBV2 and TRBJ2-5; D is unclear. The V and J ends lost 5 bases and 1 base respectively, with 8 bases between them. Germline assignment: CDR1 SNHLY and CDR2 FYNNEI. The CDR3 sequence is 13 residues long. The CDR3 nucleotides read TGTGCCAGCAGTAGGGCGTTCCAAGAGACCCAGTACTTC. This codes for CASSRAFQETQYF.

The chain couples TRBV28 to TRBJ2-4, with 7 positions matching TRBD1. Germline V gene data show CDR1 as MDHEN and CDR2 as SYDVKM. V lost 6 bases to trimming and J lost 8 bases; unmatched junction nucleotides: 7. The CDR3 consists of 13 residues. Here the CDR3 DNA reads TGTGCCAGCAGACGGGACAGTTATGACATTCAGTACTTC. This sequence encodes CASRRDSYDIQYF.

This clonotype was seen a handful of times. The J gene is TRBJ2-7, the V gene TRBV6-1, with 8 bases lining up with TRBD2. The CDR3 totals 14 residues. The trim removed 2 bases at V and 5 bases at J, leaving 5 bases unmatched. Germline assignment: CDR1 MNHNS and CDR2 SASEGT. The CDR3 is CASSEFGGADEQYF. Written as DNA, the CDR3 is TGTGCCAGCAGTGAATTCGGGGGGGCAGACGAGCAGTACTTC.

The chain employs TRBV5-6 and TRBJ2-5; a possible D gene is TRBD1 (5 bases). Germline values: CDR1 SGHDT, CDR2 YYEEEE. V dropped 3 bases and J dropped 5 bases, with 11 bases sitting between them. The CDR3 spans 13 residues. The CDR3, as DNA: TGTGCCAGCAGCTCAGGGAATGGGGAGACCCAGTACTTC. Encoded protein: CASSSGNGETQYF.